The clone carrying this T cell receptor (beta chain) was seen only a few times. The antigen remains unidentified. These data belong to a study of T cells after yellow fever vaccination. Findings of the study overall: Shared CD4/CD8 clonotypes were a small share, likely from convergent recombination. Booster samples showed a return of most primary-vaccination clones (roughly 96% CD4, 85% to 90% CD8). Weaker overall was a secondary response that nonetheless peaked faster, on day 5 versus 15.

They built TCR cDNA with 5'RACE template switching, a step that put in a universal primer site and UMIs. TCRdb redid the calling of the 5' RACE reads with MiXCR, one entry per CDR3 protein. This sample carries around 320,000 distinct CDR3 sequences, approximately 4% of them seen once, and the ten largest clones take approximately 19%. CDR1 is SGHTA and CDR2 is FQGTGA in the germline V gene. The J segment lost 5 bases and the V segment lost 5 bases, leaving 4 bases of the junction unmatched. This CDR3 has 13 amino acids. The sequenced sample was PBMCs, obtained 15 days after the yellow fever booster vaccination. The receptor comes from a young man who received the YFV17D yellow fever vaccine. The V gene is TRBV7-3, the J gene TRBJ2-5, with 8 bases fitting TRBD1. Written as DNA, the CDR3 is TGTGCCAGCAGCCCCAGGGGGCCGGAGACCCAGTACTTC. It specifies CASSPRGPETQYF.